A single sample gave rise to the 10 T cell receptor beta chains below, sequenced in a study of T cells after yellow fever vaccination. TCRdb reprocessed the 5' RACE reads with MiXCR, giving one entry per CDR3 protein. The sample includes a few hundred thousand distinct CDR3 sequences, less than 9% of them seen just once. The specimen comprised CD4+ T cells sorted from PBMCs, sampled 15 days after the yellow fever booster vaccination. The receptors originated from a man in his thirties or forties who received the YFV17D yellow fever vaccine.

J is TRBJ1-6 and V is TRBV7-9, with a weak D call TRBD1 (5 bases). The CDR3 is 16 amino acids. Per germline, CDR1 SEHNR and CDR2 FQNEAQ (reference sequence). V gave up 5 bases and J gave up 0 bases, with 11 bases separating them. The CDR3 DNA reads TGTGCCAGCAGCCCGGGGGGGGGCTCCTATAATTCACCCCTCCACTTT. Residues: CASSPGGGSYNSPLHF.

The genes are TRBV6-1 and TRBJ2-2; D gene unclear. Trimming left V 10 bases short and J 1 base short, with 13 bases between. The CDR3 length is 14 residues. Per germline, CDR1 MNHNS and CDR2 SASEGT. Here the CDR3 reads CATQKTLNTGELFF. Here the CDR3 DNA reads TGTGCCACCCAAAAGACACTGAACACCGGGGAGCTGTTTTTT.

The CDR3 reads CASSLLDEQFF. The CDR3 DNA follows: TGTGCCAGCAGCTTGCTGGATGAGCAGTTCTTC. This sequence joins TRBV5-6 and TRBJ2-1; D is ambiguous. V gave up 1 base and J gave up 8 bases, with 4 bases separating them. Germline V lookup: CDR1 SGHDT, CDR2 YYEEEE. The CDR3 sequence is 11 residues long.

This clonotype was picked up many times. The chain couples TRBV5-1 to TRBJ2-7; the match to TRBD1 covers 11 bases. The V gene's germline CDR1 is SGHRS and CDR2 YFSETQ. The CDR3 is 15 residues long. After removal of 0 bases from V and 4 bases from J, the junction contained 3 bases not matched to a gene. CDR3 amino acids: CASSLDGQGAYEQYF. The CDR3 DNA follows: TGCGCCAGCAGCTTGGATGGACAGGGGGCTTACGAGCAGTACTTC.

V gene TRBV10-3 combines with J gene TRBJ2-1, with 9 bases lining up with TRBD2. Germline lookup yields CDR1 ENHRY and CDR2 SYGVKD. The CDR3 loop spans 14 amino acids. The junction had 5 bases not matched to a gene; V was cut back by 2 bases and J by 9 bases. The CDR3 region is CAISEAGGVLEQFF. CDR3 DNA: TGTGCCATCAGTGAGGCGGGAGGGGTTCTTGAGCAGTTCTTC.

This chain uses TRBV29-1 with TRBJ2-5; 7 bases are shared with TRBD1. The germline CDR1 and CDR2 sequences are SQVTM and ANQGSEA. This CDR3 contains 14 residues. The V segment lost 4 bases and the J segment 2 bases; nucleotides outside the gene matches: 7. CDR3 amino acids: CSVAHRGGQETQYF. CDR3 in DNA: TGCAGCGTTGCGCACAGGGGCGGGCAAGAGACCCAGTACTTC.

The gene calls are TRBV6-2 or TRBV6-3 and TRBJ2-4, with TRBD2 matching 10 bases. The CDR3 consists of 17 residues. Germline CDR1 and CDR2: MNHEY and SVGEGT. V shed 5 bases, J shed 0 bases, and the junction held 7 bases outside the gene matches. The DNA for the CDR3 is TGTGCCAGCAGTGGAGGACTAGCGGAATTAGCCAAAAACATTCAGTACTTC. Encoded protein: CASSGGLAELAKNIQYF.

This clonotype was seen a few times. V gene TRBV5-1 combines with J gene TRBJ2-7; 7 bases are a match to TRBD1. V was clipped by 4 bases and J by 2 bases; unmatched bases: 3. This CDR3 has 13 residues. From germline, CDR1 is SGHRS and CDR2 YFSETQ. Written as DNA, the CDR3 is TGCGCCAGCAGCACGGACAGGACCTACGAGCAGTACTTC. It translates to CASSTDRTYEQYF. Full variable domain (remainder filled in from reference TRBV5-1 and TRBJ2-7): KAGVTQTPRYLIKTRGQQVTLSCSPISGHRSVSWYQQTPGQGLQFLFEYFSETQRNKGNFPGRFSGRQFSNSRSEMNVSTLELGDSALYLCASSTDRTYEQYFGPGTRLTVT.

The chain is built from TRBV7-2 and TRBJ2-5; 11 nucleotides match TRBD1. The CDR3 spans 17 residues. The germline gives CDR1 SGHTA, CDR2 FQGNSA. The junction had 10 bases not matched to a gene; V was cut back by 5 bases and J by 2 bases. CDR3 nucleotide sequence: TGTGCCAGCAGCCTCCGGACAGGGGGCATACCACAAGAGACCCAGTACTTC. Protein sequence: CASSLRTGGIPQETQYF.

This clonotype was found a few times. This chain connects TRBV6-2 or TRBV6-3 to TRBJ2-7, with 15 bases matching TRBD2. This CDR3 has 16 amino acids. CDR1 is MNHEY, CDR2 SVGEGT, per germline. Unmatched junction bases numbered 7, after V lost 6 bases and J lost 4 bases. The CDR3 DNA reads as TGTGCCAGCAGAGGACTAGCGGGAGGGCCGAAGTACGAGCAGTACTTC. Translated: CASRGLAGGPKYEQYF.